This T cell receptor (beta chain) was identified during a study of cytomegalovirus exposure and HLA in healthy donors. The study's findings and limits: Reportedly, HLA-A and HLA-B alleles of most subjects were accurately predicted from TCR beta. Per a later analysis, about 17,000 TCR beta sequences showed association with HLA alleles at 0.05 false discovery rate.

The germline V gene encodes CDR1 SGHVS and CDR2 FNYEAQ. The trim removed 5 bases at V and 4 bases at J, leaving 3 bases unmatched. The CDR3 sequence is 14 residues long. The study ran its PCR with 60 Vbeta and 13 Jbeta primers. TCRdb keeps only in-frame clones here, not all; method: immunoSEQ multiplex PCR. The sample includes 95,000 to 130,000 clones, about 80% of them seen just once. Of note for this clone: No antigen is known for it.

This clonotype originated in a man in his thirties or forties in good health and CMV-seropositive. The chain is built from TRBV7-6 and TRBJ1-2; the match to TRBD1 covers 11 bases. The sequenced material came from PBMCs. The CDR3 bases are TGTGCCAGCAGCCCAGGGACAGGGGGCTATGGCTACACCTTC. This encodes CASSPGTGGYGYTF.